The 4 T cell receptor beta chains below all came from one sample that was sequenced in a study of cytomegalovirus exposure and HLA in healthy donors. PCR primers comprised 60 Vbeta and 13 Jbeta primers. Sequenced by immunoSEQ multiplex PCR; TCRdb stores in-frame clones only, minus some. The listing contains about 140,000 clones. Material: PBMCs. These receptors originate from a woman aged 18 to 35 in good health and CMV-seronegative.

The chain carries TRBV29-1 and TRBJ1-2; a weak D match, TRBD1 (6 bases). Germline values: CDR1 SQVTM, CDR2 ANQGSEA. Deletions cut 5 bases from V and 7 bases from J, with 14 bases between. This CDR3 is built from 12 residues. The DNA of the CDR3 is TGCAGCGTTTTCGGGGGGGCTCGTGGCTACACCTTC. Protein sequence: CSVFGGARGYTF.

The chain has TRBV2 and TRBJ1-5; possible D gene TRBD1, 6 bases. The V and J ends lost 4 bases and 6 bases respectively, with 16 bases between them. In germline, CDR1 is SNHLY, CDR2 FYNNEI. This CDR3 has 15 residues. CDR3: CASSASLGAVQPQHF. DNA of the CDR3: TGTGCCAGCAGTGCTTCTTTGGGGGCTGTTCAGCCCCAGCATTTT.

V gene TRBV5-1 combines with J gene TRBJ2-1; TRBD2 might be the D (5 bases). Germline CDR1 SGHRS, CDR2 YFSETQ. The V and J ends lost 9 bases and 0 bases respectively, with 13 bases between them. The CDR3 is 14 residues long. In nucleotides, the CDR3 is TGCGCCACCCACGACGGGGTCTCCTACAATGAGCAGTTCTTC. Translated: CATHDGVSYNEQFF.

This chain connects TRBV5-4 to TRBJ2-1; 9 bases map to TRBD2. V dropped 4 bases and J dropped 7; count of bases not matched to a gene: 15. The germline gives CDR1 SGHNT, CDR2 YYREEE (reference sequence). This CDR3 is 17 amino acids long. CDR3 coding DNA: TGTGCCAGCAGCCGAGGGACTAGCCGCCGCCTGGGGAATGAGCAGTTCTTC. Translated, it gives CASSRGTSRRLGNEQFF.